The subject of this entry is one T cell receptor beta chain. What it recognizes is unknown. The CDR3 runs 17 residues. In germline, CDR1 is SGHVS, CDR2 FNYEAQ. V lost 1 base to trimming and J lost 7 bases; unmatched junction nucleotides: 11. This specimen comes from a study of OX40 agonist ivuxolimab in advanced cancers. The wider study: Intravenous ivuxolimab at 0.01 to 10 mg/kg was given to patients every 2 weeks. Three individuals attained partial responses, comprising one hepatocellular carcinoma case and two cutaneous melanoma cases.

Study observations and caveats: CD8+ T cells were the subset that, on average, had more expanded clones than CD4+.

Clones were read by immunoSEQ multiplex PCR, and TCRdb kept only the in-frame ones, dropping some. The table records about 83,000 clones, roughly 93% of them present only once. The genes are TRBV7-6 and TRBJ2-1, with 9 bases identical to TRBD1. The clonotype originates from an adult with an advanced solid tumor such as melanoma, head and neck, liver or kidney cancer. The sequencing here drew on CD4+ or CD8+ T cells sorted from blood, taken in a trial of the OX40 agonist ivuxolimab. The CDR3 DNA reads TGTGCCAGCAGCTTAGGATTAAGGACAGGGGTATTGAATGAGCAGTTCTTC. This gives the protein CASSLGLRTGVLNEQFF.